This entry is about one TCR beta chain. The target antigen is unknown. Data came from immunoSEQ multiplex PCR; TCRdb stores just in-frame clones and leaves some out. The sample contains over 85,000 clones, more than 70% of which appear only once. This sample was taken from a study of T cell responses to AZD1222 COVID-19 vaccine. Findings and limits, study-wide: Repertoires in all cases were sampled only once the peak T cell response had passed.

Trimming took 0 bases from V and 1 from J; bases not matched to a gene: 1. The germline gives CDR1 SGHNT, CDR2 YYREEE (reference sequence). The CDR3 loop spans 15 amino acids. The sequences come from peripheral blood, collected 28 days after the second AZD1222 dose. This TCR came from an adult who received the AZD1222 COVID-19 vaccine. V gene TRBV5-4 combines with J gene TRBJ2-1; 7 nucleotides line up with TRBD2. In nucleotides, the CDR3 is TGTGCCAGCAGCTTGGACGGGGGGTCCTACAATGAGCAGTTCTTC. It translates to CASSLDGGSYNEQFF. The full variable domain, completed using reference TRBV5-4 and TRBJ2-1, is ETGVTQSPTHLIKTRGQQVTLRCSSQSGHNTVSWYQQALGQGPQFIFQYYREEENGRGNFPPRFSGLQFPNYSSELNVNALELDDSALYLCASSLDGGSYNEQFFGPGTRLTVL.